This TCR beta chain was sequenced for a study of T-cell reconstitution after alpha-beta-depleted transplantation in children. Overall study findings and caveats: Expanded graft clones, several hundred of them, were reportedly the source of alpha-beta T cells about two months after transplant. Surviving recipient T cells and thymic progenitors underlay high day-60 TCRbeta diversity in some patients. T-cell counts and diversity at one year post-transplant came mainly from newly produced T cells.

Researchers prepared the TCRbeta library using unique molecular identifiers, the study reports. MiXCR, applied by TCRdb to the PCR reads, yields one record per CDR3 protein. Seen here are more than 85,000 distinct CDR3 sequences, 7% to 8% observed once, and the top ten hold about 17%. Remarks on this clonotype: The antigen is unknown.

Germline CDR1 is SGHAT and CDR2 is FQNNGV. The CDR3 loop spans 16 amino acids. The junction had 12 bases not matched to a gene; V was cut back by 4 bases and J by 4 bases. The TCR originated in a boy between 2 and 10 years old with acute lymphoblastic leukemia, due to receive a stem cell transplant. This chain joins TRBV11-2 and TRBJ1-1, with 7 bases fitting TRBD1. The specimen comprised PBMCs, sampled before TCRalphabeta/CD19-depleted stem cell transplant. The CDR3 DNA reads TGTGCCAGCAGCTCCGACAGGGTTTTGGTGTTCACTGAAGCTTTCTTT. It codes for CASSSDRVLVFTEAFF.